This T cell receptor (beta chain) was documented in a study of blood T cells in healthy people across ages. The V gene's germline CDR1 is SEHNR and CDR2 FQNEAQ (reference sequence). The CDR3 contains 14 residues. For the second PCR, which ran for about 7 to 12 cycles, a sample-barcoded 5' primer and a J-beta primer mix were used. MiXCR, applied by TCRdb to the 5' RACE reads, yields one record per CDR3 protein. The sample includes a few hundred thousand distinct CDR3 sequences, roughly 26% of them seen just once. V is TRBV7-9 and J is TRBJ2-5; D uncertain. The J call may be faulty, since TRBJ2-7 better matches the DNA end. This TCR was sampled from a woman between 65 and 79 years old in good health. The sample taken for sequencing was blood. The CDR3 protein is CASSLSLGTHEQYF. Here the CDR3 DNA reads TGTGCCAGCAGCTTATCGCTGGGAACCCACGAGCAGTACTTC.